One T cell receptor beta chain is described in this entry. Its antigen is still unknown. Method: immunoSEQ multiplex PCR; TCRdb's copy keeps in-frame clones and lacks some. The table records 59,000 or so clones, 87% of them present only once. This specimen belongs to a study of OX40 agonist ivuxolimab in advanced cancers. Study in general: Ivuxolimab doses were 0.01, 0.1, 0.3, 1.5, 3 or 10 mg/kg every 2 weeks. At around 83% male, the cohort had a mean age of 60 years, ranging from about 23 to 79. Study-level points and caveats: CD8+ T cells averaged more expanded clones than CD4+.

The ends were cut back, 3 bases at V and 2 bases at J, with 8 bases in the middle. The germline gives CDR1 MNHEY, CDR2 SMNVEV (reference sequence). The CDR3 is 15 amino acids. The sequence was collected from an adult with an advanced solid tumor such as melanoma, head and neck, liver or kidney cancer. The rearrangement links TRBV27 to TRBJ2-6, with D perhaps matching TRBD1 (5 bases). This material consisted of CD4+ or CD8+ T cells sorted from blood, taken in a trial of the OX40 agonist ivuxolimab. The chain's CDR3 is CASSFTRAGANVLTF. Here the CDR3 DNA reads TGTGCCAGCAGTTTTACCAGGGCTGGGGCCAACGTCCTGACTTTC.